The 26 T cell receptor beta chains listed next were all sequenced from one sample in a study of blood T cells in healthy people across ages. A second PCR of 7 to 11 cycles used a sample-barcoded 5' primer and a J-beta primer mix. TCRdb itself ran the 5' RACE reads through MiXCR, one entry per CDR3 protein. The sample consists of roughly 680,000 distinct CDR3 sequences, 52% of them appearing once. The material sequenced was blood. The receptors were sampled from a woman aged 80 or over in good health.

Of note for this clonotype: A much larger clone differs by one base, so this may be a read error. J is TRBJ2-7 and V is TRBV29-1; possible D gene TRBD2, 6 bases. Germline CDR1 SQVTM, CDR2 ANQGSEA. This CDR3 has 13 amino acids. The CDR3 DNA sequence: TGCAGCGCTGAATTTGCGGGGTCCTACGAGCAGTACTTC. It specifies CSAEFAGSYEQYF.

The chain employs TRBV10-3 and TRBJ2-7; D is possibly TRBD1 or TRBD2 (5 bases each). CDR3 length equals 14 residues. The germline gives CDR1 ENHRY, CDR2 SYGVKD. With 3 bases removed from V and 0 bases from J, the gap between germline ends came to 9 bases. In DNA form, the CDR3 reads TGTGCCATCAGTGAATGGGGACCCTCCTACGAGCAGTACTTC. It codes for CAISEWGPSYEQYF.

The CDR3 DNA sequence: TGCAGCGCCCCAAGGGGCCTGAACACTGAAGCTTTCTTT. It is translated as CSAPRGLNTEAFF. The chain carries TRBV20-1 and TRBJ1-1; possibly TRBD1 for D (5 bases). The V gene's germline CDR1 is DFQATT and CDR2 SNEGSKA (reference sequence). CDR3 length: 13 amino acids.

This rearrangement joins TRBV11-2 to TRBJ2-2; D not resolved. The CDR3 totals 16 residues. Germline assignment: CDR1 SGHAT and CDR2 FQNNGV. V shed 1 base and J shed 1 base, with 10 bases lying between them. The CDR3 is CASSLAGLENTGELFF. The CDR3 DNA reads as TGTGCCAGCAGCTTAGCTGGTCTGGAGAACACCGGGGAGCTGTTTTTT.

The table lists this clonotype with many counts. The chain is built from TRBV28 and TRBJ2-7; D is possibly TRBD1 (5 bases). This CDR3 spans 12 amino acids. Trimming cost V 10 bases and J 0 bases, with 10 bases left between them. Germline V gene data show CDR1 as MDHEN and CDR2 as SYDVKM. The CDR3: CATGMSSYEQYF. The CDR3 DNA reads TGTGCCACAGGGATGAGCTCCTACGAGCAGTACTTC.

This clonotype was counted many times. V and J are TRBV20-1 and TRBJ2-3; TRBD2 agrees at 8 bases. The trim removed 2 bases at V and 0 bases at J, leaving 4 bases unmatched. The CDR3 totals 15 residues. From germline, CDR1 is DFQATT and CDR2 SNEGSKA (reference sequence). The CDR3: CSARNSGASTDTQYF. DNA of the CDR3: TGCAGTGCTAGAAATAGCGGGGCAAGCACAGATACGCAGTATTTT.

V usage is TRBV20-1 and J usage is TRBJ1-2, with D possibly being TRBD1 (6 bases). The V and J ends lost 3 bases and 7 bases respectively, with 18 bases between them. Looked up from germline, CDR1 is DFQATT and CDR2 is SNEGSKA (reference sequence). The CDR3 sequence is 14 residues long. The CDR3 DNA is TGCAGTGCTAGTAGTCTGGGGGGCCACTCTGGCTACACCTTC. This translates into CSASSLGGHSGYTF.

The chain uses TRBV12-3 or TRBV12-4 and TRBJ2-4, with a tentative D call TRBD1 (5 bases). This CDR3 is 14 amino acids long. V shed 6 bases and J shed 2 bases, with 11 bases lying between them. The CDR3 DNA is TGTGCCAGCAGCAAAGGGGCAACCAAAAACATTCAGTACTTC. Encoded protein: CASSKGATKNIQYF.

This clonotype appeared many times. V usage is TRBV7-2 and J usage is TRBJ2-3; a possible D gene is TRBD1 (7 bases). The V gene's germline CDR1 is SGHTA and CDR2 FQGNSA. V dropped 1 base and J dropped 10 bases, with 18 bases sitting between them. This CDR3 has 15 amino acids. The CDR3 sequence is CASSLEGGGSRSQYF. The CDR3 bases are TGTGCCAGCAGCTTAGAAGGAGGGGGCTCTCGCTCGCAGTATTTT. Filled out from reference TRBV7-2 and TRBJ2-3, the complete variable domain reads GAGVSQSPSNKVTEKGKDVELRCDPISGHTALYWYRQSLGQGLEFLIYFQGNSAPDKSGLPSDRFSAERTGGSVSTLTIQRTQQEDSAVYLCASSLEGGGSRSQYFGPGTRLTVL.

This clonotype appeared a few times. V usage is TRBV27 and J usage is TRBJ1-5; tentative D call: TRBD1 (6 bases). Trimming shortened V by 7 bases and J by 3 bases, and 22 bases separated the two germline ends. Germline values: CDR1 MNHEY, CDR2 SMNVEV (reference sequence). The CDR3 runs 17 residues. The chain's CDR3 is CASKGDKERHFNQPQHF. The CDR3 DNA is TGTGCCAGCAAGGGGGACAAGGAAAGGCATTTCAATCAGCCCCAGCATTTT.

The rearrangement links TRBV28 to TRBJ1-1, with a tentative D call TRBD1 (6 bases). The V gene's germline CDR1 is MDHEN and CDR2 SYDVKM. The CDR3 is 15 residues long. V shed 3 bases and J shed 6 bases, with 17 bases lying between them. CDR3 residues: CASSFFDRGLAEAFF. DNA of the CDR3: TGTGCCAGCAGTTTTTTTGACCGGGGGCTGGCTGAAGCTTTCTTT.

DNA for the CDR3: TGTGCCAGCCGCGCCGTTACAACTAATGAAAAACTGTTTTTT. Translating it yields CASRAVTTNEKLFF. The V call is TRBV28, the J call TRBJ1-4; no definite D call. Trimming cost V 8 bases and J 0 bases, with 10 bases left between them. Germline-derived CDR1 and CDR2 are MDHEN and SYDVKM. CDR3 length: 14 amino acids. The full variable domain, with the rest looked up from reference TRBV28 and TRBJ1-4, is DVKVTQSSRYLVKRTGEKVFLECVQDMDHENMFWYRQDPGLGLRLIYFSYDVKMKEKGDIPEGYSVSREKKERFSLILESASTNQTSMYLCASRAVTTNEKLFFGSGTQLSVL.

To note about this clonotype: Mismatch with germline at one junction end may stem from a read error. In DNA, the CDR3 is TGTGTCAGCAGTTCTGGGTGGGAAGCAACTAATGAAAAACTGTTTTTT. It is translated as CVSSSGWEATNEKLFF. The chain has TRBV12-3 or TRBV12-4 and TRBJ1-4, with unresolved D. This CDR3 region has 16 residues.

This clonotype was recorded many times. The chain employs TRBV4-1 and TRBJ2-1; 11 bases align to TRBD2. The CDR3 totals 18 residues. V shed 3 bases and J 5 bases; nucleotides not matched to a gene: 12. Germline loops: CDR1 MGHRA, CDR2 YSYEKL. CDR3 coding DNA: TGCGCCAGCAGCCATCCCAAAAAGGGACTAGCGGCTAACAATGAGCAGTTCTTC. Translated: CASSHPKKGLAANNEQFF.

This clonotype was recorded a few times. This may be a read error, as it is one base from a much larger clone. CDR3 region: CATRGEWMQYF. The CDR3 region has the DNA TGTGCCACCAGGGGTGAGTGGATGCAGTACTTC. The rearrangement links TRBV10-3 to TRBJ2-5; a weak D match, TRBD1 (6 bases). The CDR3 totals 11 residues. Germline V gene sequence: CDR1 ENHRY, CDR2 SYGVKD. The V and J ends lost 10 bases and 11 bases respectively, with 17 bases between them.

The chain joins TRBV20-1 to TRBJ2-4, with D perhaps TRBD1 or TRBD2 (5 bases each). Germline V gives CDR1 DFQATT, CDR2 SNEGSKA (reference sequence). The CDR3 contains 14 residues. V lost 0 bases and J 7 bases, leaving 13 bases between the germline ends. This chain's CDR3 is CSARDVGEKNIQYF. The DNA of the CDR3 is TGCAGTGCTAGAGATGTGGGGGAGAAGAACATTCAGTACTTC.

Details on this clonotype: With a much larger clone just one base away, this may be a read error. The chain has TRBV25-1 and TRBJ2-7; 8 nucleotides line up with TRBD2. CDR1 and CDR2 (germline): MGHDK, SYGVNS. Trimming took 2 bases from V and 5 from J; bases not matched to a gene: 5. This CDR3 comprises 14 residues. CDR3: CASSEPGLVDEQYF. CDR3 nucleotides: TGTGCCAGCAGTGAACCGGGACTAGTGGACGAGCAGTACTTC.

This clonotype was picked up one time. The rearrangement links TRBV2 to TRBJ1-2; D unclear. The CDR3 has 13 amino acids. Germline CDR1 SNHLY, CDR2 FYNNEI. V was shortened by 3 bases and J by 10 bases, with 15 bases between the two germline ends. The CDR3: CASSDLPLYIYTF. CDR3 sequence (DNA): TGTGCCAGCAGTGACCTACCTCTCTATATCTACACCTTC.

This clonotype was observed at least ten times. V gene TRBV5-1 combines with J gene TRBJ2-1; weak D call: TRBD1 (5 bases). Trimming left V 7 bases short and J 3 bases short, with 14 bases between. Looked up from germline, CDR1 is SGHRS and CDR2 is YFSETQ. This CDR3 is 14 amino acids long. The CDR3 spells CASGSREFYNEQFF. The DNA for the CDR3 is TGCGCCAGCGGCAGCAGGGAATTCTACAATGAGCAGTTCTTC.

The chain has TRBV4-1 and TRBJ2-5; no firm D call. The ends were cut back, 0 bases at V and 6 bases at J, with 8 bases in the middle. Germline V CDR1 and CDR2: MGHRA, YSYEKL. The CDR3 is 13 residues long. CDR3 loop: CASSQDRFQTQYF. Here the CDR3 DNA reads TGCGCCAGCAGCCAAGATAGGTTTCAGACCCAGTACTTC.

The V gene is TRBV4-3, the J gene TRBJ2-1; D might be TRBD2 (5 bases). Germline CDR1 is LGHNA and CDR2 is YSLEER. V was clipped by 3 bases and J by 10 bases, with 13 bases between them. The CDR3 extends over 13 amino acids. The CDR3 DNA is TGCGCCAGCAGCCAGGATCTCGGGAAAGAGCAGTTCTTC. Encoded protein: CASSQDLGKEQFF.

This rearrangement joins TRBV12-3 or TRBV12-4 to TRBJ2-1; possibly TRBD2 for D (6 bases). The CDR3 is made up of 14 amino acids. Trimming pared 0 bases from V and 10 bases from J, leaving 13 bases between. The CDR3 DNA reads as TGTGCCAGCAGTTTAGCGGGAGGAACCCAAGAGCAGTTCTTC. Translation gives CASSLAGGTQEQFF.

The chain couples TRBV6-4 to TRBJ2-3; TRBD2 agrees at 10 bases. The CDR3 covers 15 residues. Germline values: CDR1 MRHNA, CDR2 SNTAGT. After removal of 2 bases from V and 2 bases from J, the junction contained 1 base not matched to a gene. The CDR3 sequence: CASSDSGGATDTQYF. CDR3 sequence (DNA): TGTGCCAGCAGTGACAGCGGGGGGGCCACAGATACGCAGTATTTT.

The table lists this clonotype with many counts. A read error may produce the germline difference seen at one junction end. The chain has TRBV5-1 and TRBJ2-1; 8 bases are a match to TRBD1. Germline V gene data show CDR1 as SGHRS and CDR2 as YFSETQ. CDR3 length: 13 amino acids. The CDR3 spells CASSLGQGNEQFF. For the CDR3, the DNA is TGTGCCAGCAGCTTAGGACAGGGCAATGAGCAGTTCTTC.

About this clonotype itself: A much bigger clone sits one base away, suggesting this may be a read error. V gene TRBV4-1 combines with J gene TRBJ2-7; D is undetermined. CDR3 length equals 11 residues. The germline V gene has CDR1 MGHRA and CDR2 YSYEKL. Trimming removed 4 bases at V and 7 bases at J, with 8 bases between. CDR3 region: CASSRYGEQYF. The CDR3 bases are TGCGCCAGCAGCCGCTACGGGGAGCAGTACTTC.

On this clonotype itself: One end of the junction fails to match germline, which may point to a read error. The chain employs TRBV6-6 and TRBJ2-3; D is unresolved. Germline CDR1 reads MNHNY; CDR2 reads SVGAGI (reference sequence). The CDR3 extends over 15 amino acids. The CDR3 DNA reads as TGTGCCAGCAGTTACCGAGACCCAAGCACGGATACGCAGTATTTT. This sequence encodes CASSYRDPSTDTQYF.